Below, 3 T cell receptor beta chains from the same sample are listed, as sequenced in a study of cytomegalovirus exposure and HLA in healthy donors. Primers included in the PCR were 60 Vbeta and 13 Jbeta primers. TCRdb's copy holds only in-frame clones and misses some; the assay was immunoSEQ multiplex PCR. The sample records 200,000 to 250,000 clones, approximately 78% being singletons. Sequenced sample: PBMCs. The source of these receptors is a male donor in good health and CMV-seronegative.

This clone appeared a few times. The chain joins TRBV4-1 to TRBJ2-7; 7 bases line up with TRBD1. CDR1 MGHRA and CDR2 YSYEKL come from the germline V gene. J lost 4 bases, V lost 5 bases, and 8 bases had no gene match. CDR3 length: 14 residues. CDR3 bases: TGCGCCAGCAGCTACAGACAGGGCCCTTACGAGCAGTACTTC. This sequence encodes CASSYRQGPYEQYF.

A word on this clone: At one boundary the junction diverges from the germline segment, which might be a read error. CDR3 nucleotide sequence: TGTGCTAGCAGCTTAGACCTAGCGGGAGGCAATGAGCAGTTCTTC. This sequence encodes CASSLDLAGGNEQFF. The J gene is TRBJ2-1, the V gene TRBV7-7, with 11 positions matching TRBD2. Germline CDR1 is SSHAT and CDR2 is FNYEAQ (reference sequence). The CDR3 has 15 residues.

This rearrangement joins TRBV28 to TRBJ2-1; D perhaps matches TRBD2 (6 bases). The germline V gene encodes CDR1 MDHEN and CDR2 SYDVKM. The CDR3 has 13 amino acids. The V gene lost 8 bases and the J gene lost 1 base, with 9 bases spanning the gap. The CDR3 region is CASEGRSYNEQFF. The CDR3 bases are TGTGCCAGCGAAGGGAGGTCCTACAATGAGCAGTTCTTC.